This TCR beta chain was recovered during a study of blood T cell repertoires in COVID-19. Looking at the study overall: Researchers got acute and convalescent COVID-19 samples from the United States, Italy and Spain. The cDNA or gDNA used as material had been derived from T cells, B-cell-depleted T cells, or PBMCs.

CDR3 size: 15 residues. Germline-derived CDR1 and CDR2 are SGHNT and YENEEA. V lost 2 bases, J lost 1 base, and 9 bases lay in between. Methods used by the authors: Cell counts per sample came from amplifying reference gene primers. Some clones are missing from TCRdb's copy, which holds only in-frame ones; the method was immunoSEQ multiplex PCR. V and J calls and clone size are as listed in that table; D and trimming were resolved from the DNA. The table records 160,000 or so clones, around nine tenths of them present only once. Sequencing was done on a sample of peripheral blood. V is TRBV11-3 and J is TRBJ2-1, with D maybe TRBD1 (5 bases). This sequence was found in a man aged 60 to 75 with active or convalescent COVID-19. The CDR3 protein is CASSLTTESYNEQFF. The CDR3 DNA is TGTGCCAGCAGCTTAACGACAGAATCCTACAATGAGCAGTTCTTC.